This TCR beta chain was identified in a study of T cell changes during pregnancy in multiple sclerosis. Profiling relied on immunoSEQ multiplex PCR, and the TCRdb table lists in-frame clones only, not all of them. The sample carries tens of thousands of clones, 92% recorded once. This clone was observed a few times. Germline loops: CDR1 GTSNPN, CDR2 SVGIG (reference sequence). The CDR3 consists of 13 residues. Trimming took 2 bases from V and 7 from J, leaving 9 bases between them. Source: peripheral blood, taken in the second trimester of pregnancy. The V call is TRBV30, the J call TRBJ1-6; D is uncertain. This clonotype originated in a female donor with multiple sclerosis, enrolled in a pregnancy study. The CDR3 DNA sequence: TGTGCCTGGAGTAAAGACGGGAATTCACCCCTCCACTTT. Protein: CAWSKDGNSPLHF.